Listed here are 30 T cell receptor beta chains from one sample, sequenced in a study of early T cells in non-severe SARS-CoV-2 infection. TCRdb processed the 5' RACE reads anew with MiXCR; each CDR3 protein has one entry. The sample yields about 50,000 distinct CDR3 sequences, around a tenth seen once. Sequencing was performed on whole blood, taken at baseline. Receptors were obtained from an adult who was a healthcare worker with PCR-confirmed SARS-CoV-2 infection or an uninfected control (not recorded which).

The chain carries TRBV5-6 and TRBJ2-7; D is perhaps TRBD2 (5 bases). With 2 bases removed from V and 2 bases from J, the gap between germline ends came to 11 bases. The CDR3 has 14 amino acids. Germline CDR1 SGHDT, CDR2 YYEEEE. CDR3 residues: CASSLGTGTYEQYF. Here the CDR3 DNA reads TGTGCCAGCAGCTTAGGTACGGGGACCTACGAGCAGTACTTC.

The V gene is TRBV6-2 or TRBV6-3, the J gene TRBJ2-2; D is uncertain. The V end was cut by 2 bases, the J end by 6 bases, with 10 bases between. CDR1 is MNHEY and CDR2 is SVGEGT in the germline V gene. This CDR3 has 14 residues. In DNA form, the CDR3 reads TGTGCCAGCAGTTACCCACTCCTTCCCGGGGAGCTGTTTTTT. It is translated as CASSYPLLPGELFF.

V gene TRBV7-2 combines with J gene TRBJ1-1; TRBD1 matches at 11 bases. The CDR3 is 15 residues long. CDR1 is SGHTA, CDR2 FQGNSA, per germline. Trimming took 7 bases from V and 3 from J; bases not matched to a gene: 7. CDR3 loop: CASNRRDRGYTEAFF. The CDR3 DNA reads as TGTGCCAGCAACCGCCGGGACAGGGGGTACACTGAAGCTTTCTTT.

This clonotype was observed a handful of times. This chain connects TRBV18 to TRBJ1-1, with D tentatively TRBD1 (6 bases). The CDR3 consists of 15 residues. V lost 1 base to trimming and J lost 5 bases, with 14 bases between them. The germline V gene has CDR1 KGHSH and CDR2 LQKENI. CDR3 sequence reads: CASSPLTGGETEAFF. CDR3 DNA sequence: TGTGCCAGCTCACCACTTACGGGGGGCGAAACTGAAGCTTTCTTT. The full variable domain, with the rest looked up from reference TRBV18 and TRBJ1-1, is NAGVMQNPRHLVRRRGQEARLRCSPMKGHSHVYWYRQLPEEGLKFMVYLQKENIIDESGMPKERFSAEFPKEGPSILRIQQVVRGDSAAYFCASSPLTGGETEAFFGQGTRLTVV.

There are many counts of this clonotype. The rearrangement uses TRBV12-3 or TRBV12-4 and TRBJ1-4, with 9 bases fitting TRBD1. The CDR3 contains 15 residues. With 6 bases clipped from V and 7 bases from J, the junction kept 9 bases outside the gene matches. The CDR3 is CASSLPGQGFEKLFF. In DNA form, the CDR3 reads TGTGCCAGCAGCTTACCGGGACAGGGTTTTGAAAAACTGTTTTTT.

The rearrangement joins TRBV5-1 to TRBJ1-2; no clear D gene. This CDR3 comprises 12 residues. V shed 5 bases and J shed 3 bases, with 8 bases lying between them. CDR1 is SGHRS and CDR2 is YFSETQ in the germline V gene. CDR3 residues: CASRPSHYGYTF. As DNA, the CDR3 is TGCGCCAGCAGGCCGTCGCACTATGGCTACACCTTC. Combining the CDR3 with reference TRBV5-1 and TRBJ1-2 gives the whole variable domain KAGVTQTPRYLIKTRGQQVTLSCSPISGHRSVSWYQQTPGQGLQFLFEYFSETQRNKGNFPGRFSGRQFSNSRSEMNVSTLELGDSALYLCASRPSHYGYTFGSGTRLTVV.

This clonotype was seen at least ten times. The chain couples TRBV2 to TRBJ1-5; the D gene is possibly TRBD1 (5 bases). From germline, CDR1 is SNHLY and CDR2 FYNNEI. Trimming removed 4 bases at V and 1 base at J, with 11 bases between. The CDR3 has 15 residues. CDR3 DNA: TGTGCCAGCAGTGCGGGGCCGGGAAGCAATCAGCCCCAGCATTTT. The encoded protein is CASSAGPGSNQPQHF.

This clonotype was seen at least ten times. This chain joins TRBV12-3 or TRBV12-4 and TRBJ1-2; the D gene is possibly TRBD1 (6 bases). The CDR3 totals 12 residues. The V end lost 5 bases, the J end lost 5 bases, and 9 bases lay between the germline ends. The CDR3 region has the DNA TGTGCCAGCAGTATACAGGGTTATGGCTACACCTTC. It codes for CASSIQGYGYTF.

This clonotype was seen a handful of times. The J gene is TRBJ1-4, the V gene TRBV10-3, with D possibly TRBD1 on 6 matching bases. CDR3 size: 15 residues. V was shortened by 3 bases and J by 5 bases, with 13 bases between the two germline ends. Germline CDR1 reads ENHRY; CDR2 reads SYGVKD. The CDR3 loop is CAISDSRGDNEKLFF. CDR3 DNA sequence: TGTGCCATCAGTGATAGTAGGGGGGACAATGAAAAACTGTTTTTT.

Points on this clonotype: Possible read error: a much larger clone is one base away. Without the conserved terminal phenylalanine or tryptophan, this CDR3 likely stems from a read error. V gene TRBV9 combines with J gene TRBJ2-1; 12 bases are shared with TRBD2. V lost 4 bases, J lost 2 bases, and 10 bases stayed unmatched. The length of the CDR3 is 18 residues. Germline V CDR1 and CDR2: SGDLS, YYNGEE. The chain's CDR3 is CASSHPASGGGTYNEQFS. CDR3 in DNA: TGTGCCAGCAGCCACCCCGCTAGCGGGGGGGGAACCTACAATGAGCAGTTCTCC.

V is TRBV24-1 and J is TRBJ2-2; 9 bases align to TRBD1. J was trimmed by 1 base and V by 3 bases; bases with no gene match: 2. The CDR3 length is 16 residues. Germline assignment: CDR1 KGHDR and CDR2 SFDVKD. CDR3 nucleotide sequence: TGTGCCACCAGTGATGGGACAGGGAAGAACACCGGGGAGCTGTTTTTT. This translates into CATSDGTGKNTGELFF.

In this sample, this clonotype turned up many times. V usage is TRBV2 and J usage is TRBJ1-1; D is unclear. With 4 bases removed from V and 4 bases from J, the gap between germline ends came to 7 bases. The CDR3 is 12 residues long. The germline V gene has CDR1 SNHLY and CDR2 FYNNEI. The CDR3 sequence is CASSGGGTEAFF. The CDR3 region has the DNA TGTGCCAGCAGTGGGGGAGGCACTGAAGCTTTCTTT. Drawing the rest from reference TRBV2 and TRBJ1-1, the complete variable domain is EPEVTQTPSHQVTQMGQEVILRCVPISNHLYFYWYRQILGQKVEFLVSFYNNEISEKSEIFDDQFSVERPDGSNFTLKIRSTKLEDSAMYFCASSGGGTEAFFGQGTRLTVV.

This clonotype showed up just a few times. This chain links TRBV5-5 with TRBJ1-5; D is perhaps TRBD1 (5 bases). CDR3 length: 17 residues. Germline V CDR1 and CDR2: SGHKS, YYEKEE (reference sequence). V was trimmed by 1 base and J by 0 bases, leaving 14 bases between them. The CDR3 sequence: CASSLWQYGGSNQPQHF. Written as DNA, the CDR3 is TGTGCCAGCAGCTTGTGGCAATATGGGGGTAGCAATCAGCCCCAGCATTTT.

J is TRBJ2-7 and V is TRBV18; tentatively, D is TRBD2 (6 bases). Between the trimmed V and J ends, which lost 0 bases and 8 bases, there was a span of 11 bases. Germline V gives CDR1 KGHSH, CDR2 LQKENI. The CDR3 is 13 residues long. This chain's CDR3 is CASSPPEGQQQYF. The CDR3 DNA reads TGTGCCAGCTCACCACCGGAGGGCCAGCAGCAGTACTTC.

This clonotype was picked up many times. The chain has TRBV4-3 and TRBJ2-1; D perhaps matches TRBD2 (6 bases). Deletions cut 0 bases from V and 9 bases from J, with 9 bases between. CDR3 size: 13 residues. The V gene's germline CDR1 is LGHNA and CDR2 YSLEER. In nucleotides, the CDR3 is TGCGCCAGCAGCCAAGATGGGGGGTTTGAGCAGTTCTTC. Its protein is CASSQDGGFEQFF.

V is TRBV4-1 and J is TRBJ1-1; a weak D match, TRBD1 (5 bases). The CDR3 has 14 amino acids. Germline V gene sequence: CDR1 MGHRA, CDR2 YSYEKL. V was cut by 0 bases and J by 5 bases, with 10 bases left in between. The CDR3 nucleotides read TGCGCCAGCAGCCAAGATGAAGGGGAAACTGAAGCTTTCTTT. Protein: CASSQDEGETEAFF.

This clonotype was counted many times. The chain employs TRBV11-2 and TRBJ2-1, with D perhaps matching TRBD2 (7 bases). Trimming shortened V by 7 bases and J by 4 bases, and 17 bases separated the two germline ends. Germline V lookup: CDR1 SGHAT, CDR2 FQNNGV. This CDR3 has 15 amino acids. CDR3 protein: CASNRGASDYNEQFF. CDR3 in DNA: TGTGCCAGCAACCGGGGGGCGTCGGATTACAATGAGCAGTTCTTC.

The V gene is TRBV10-3, the J gene TRBJ1-3; D not certain. This CDR3 is built from 11 residues. CDR1 and CDR2 (germline): ENHRY, SYGVKD. V dropped 4 bases and J dropped 3 bases, with 1 base sitting between them. CDR3 sequence (DNA): TGTGCCATCAGTGGTGGAAACACCATATATTTT. Protein product: CAISGGNTIYF.

This clonotype was observed at least ten times. The J gene is TRBJ2-7, the V gene TRBV25-1; 8 bases align to TRBD2. Trimming removed 5 bases from V and 1 base from J; junction bases left unmatched: 7. Germline-derived CDR1 and CDR2 are MGHDK and SYGVNS. This CDR3 contains 15 residues. The CDR3 DNA follows: TGTGCCAGCAGTCCCACCGGGACTAGGTCCTACGAGCAGTACTTC. Its protein is CASSPTGTRSYEQYF.

This chain links TRBV29-1 with TRBJ2-5; D is possibly TRBD2 (6 bases). Germline V gives CDR1 SQVTM, CDR2 ANQGSEA. The CDR3 consists of 13 residues. The V end was cut by 2 bases, the J end by 5 bases, with 12 bases between. The CDR3 DNA reads TGCAGCGTTGAAAGGGGCGCGGGGGAGACCCAGTACTTC. Residues: CSVERGAGETQYF.

The gene calls are TRBV6-2 or TRBV6-3 and TRBJ2-3; no firm D call. The V and J ends lost 2 bases and 2 bases respectively, with 11 bases between them. Germline V gives CDR1 MNHEY, CDR2 SVGEGT. This CDR3 is 15 amino acids long. The CDR3 sequence is CASSYPPRTTDTQYF. The CDR3 bases are TGTGCCAGCAGTTACCCTCCCCGGACCACAGATACGCAGTATTTT.

This clonotype was counted many times. The V gene is TRBV20-1, the J gene TRBJ2-5; no clear D gene. This CDR3 is built from 14 residues. The ends were cut back, 7 bases at V and 0 bases at J, with 15 bases in the middle. Germline V gene lookup returns CDR1 DFQATT and CDR2 SNEGSKA (reference sequence). The chain's CDR3 is CSVGDGVYQETQYF. The CDR3, as DNA: TGCAGTGTGGGCGACGGAGTGTACCAAGAGACCCAGTACTTC.

The chain uses TRBV5-1 and TRBJ1-2; D is ambiguous. The germline V gene has CDR1 SGHRS and CDR2 YFSETQ. The V end lost 0 bases, the J end lost 2 bases, and 11 bases lay between the germline ends. The CDR3 is made up of 15 amino acids. The CDR3 coding sequence is TGCGCCAGCAGCTTGGAGTTGGCCAGCAACTATGGCTACACCTTC. Protein product: CASSLELASNYGYTF.

The rearrangement links TRBV7-8 to TRBJ2-2, with D maybe TRBD1 (5 bases). CDR3 size: 15 residues. V was trimmed by 5 bases and J by 1 base, leaving 11 bases between them. Per germline, CDR1 SGHVS and CDR2 FQNEAQ. In nucleotides, the CDR3 is TGTGCCAGCAGCATCCTGGGGCAGAACACCGGGGAGCTGTTTTTT. It translates to CASSILGQNTGELFF.

This chain joins TRBV6-2 or TRBV6-3 and TRBJ2-1, with 8 bases fitting TRBD2. The CDR3 loop spans 16 amino acids. V was pared by 2 bases and J by 7 bases, with 10 bases of the junction left unmatched. The germline V gene encodes CDR1 MNHEY and CDR2 SVGEGT. CDR3 region: CASSYPSGGPFNEQFF. The CDR3 bases are TGTGCCAGCAGTTACCCAAGCGGGGGTCCTTTTAATGAGCAGTTCTTC.

This clonotype has only one observation. The genes are TRBV2 and TRBJ2-3; 7 bases fit TRBD1. V lost 7 bases and J lost 10; bases outside the gene matches: 8. CDR3 length: 12 amino acids. Germline assignment: CDR1 SNHLY and CDR2 FYNNEI. CDR3 protein: CASKGGQVAQYF. Written as DNA, the CDR3 is TGTGCCAGCAAAGGGGGCCAAGTGGCGCAGTATTTT.

The chain recombines TRBV20-1 with TRBJ2-3; 7 nucleotides match TRBD2. V dropped 1 base and J dropped 6; count of bases not matched to a gene: 7. Germline V gene lookup returns CDR1 DFQATT and CDR2 SNEGSKA (reference sequence). This CDR3 contains 14 residues. CDR3 sequence: CSARGGSPWDTQYF. CDR3 in DNA: TGCAGTGCTAGAGGCGGGAGCCCATGGGATACGCAGTATTTT.

This clonotype was found many times. The genes are TRBV25-1 and TRBJ1-3; D unresolved. Germline CDR1 MGHDK, CDR2 SYGVNS. V was shortened by 5 bases and J by 7 bases, with 12 bases between the two germline ends. CDR3 length: 13 amino acids. CDR3 amino acids: CASSHGDTNTIYF. CDR3 coding DNA: TGTGCCAGCAGTCACGGGGATACCAACACCATATATTTT.

V and J are TRBV5-1 and TRBJ1-6; D is uncertain. CDR3 size: 15 residues. The V gene lost 0 bases and the J gene lost 7 bases, with 11 bases spanning the gap. CDR1 is SGHRS, CDR2 YFSETQ, per germline. CDR3 loop: CASSLDWVSNSPLHF. The CDR3 DNA sequence: TGCGCCAGCAGCTTGGACTGGGTCAGCAATTCACCCCTCCACTTT.

V usage is TRBV20-1 and J usage is TRBJ2-5, with no clear D. Germline V gene sequence: CDR1 DFQATT, CDR2 SNEGSKA (reference sequence). This CDR3 spans 13 amino acids. Trimming took off 0 bases at V and 1 base at J, with 6 bases between the two ends. In nucleotides, the CDR3 is TGCAGTGCTAGAGAACAGATCCAAGAGACCCAGTACTTC. Its protein is CSAREQIQETQYF.